This TCR beta chain was sequenced for a study of blood T cells in healthy people across ages. Study-wide findings and caveats: Significant beta diversity loss was already apparent by age about 39, declining roughly linearly. Aged donors had fewer naive CD4+ cells and lower diversity than long-lived donors.

A word on this clonotype: What it binds is not known.

Primed by a sample-barcoded 5' primer and a J-beta primer mix, a second PCR proceeded for roughly 7 to 11 cycles. TCRdb redid the calling of the 5' RACE reads with MiXCR, one entry per CDR3 protein. The sample consists of over 600,000 distinct CDR3 sequences, around 50% of them appearing once. V lost 4 bases and J lost 5; bases outside the gene matches: 7. The CDR3 is made up of 14 amino acids. Germline V gene data show CDR1 as SGHDT and CDR2 as YYEEEE. Material: blood. This receptor was obtained from a man older than 75 in good health. The chain employs TRBV5-6 and TRBJ2-5; 8 positions agree with TRBD1. Here the CDR3 DNA reads TGTGCCAGCAGCGGTGGGCAGGGGGCTGAGACCCAGTACTTC. Amino acid sequence: CASSGGQGAETQYF.